This is a list of T cell receptor beta chains from one sample in a study of T cell responses to AZD1222 COVID-19 vaccine. The repertoire was sequenced with immunoSEQ multiplex PCR; TCRdb's copy has only in-frame clones and lacks some. The sample holds 110,000 or so clones; 70% to 90% are singletons and the top ten take about 13%. The sequenced sample was peripheral blood, obtained on day 0 of MenACWY control vaccination. The receptors originated from an adult in good health. Both conserved end residues are part of each CDR3. Each record gives: V gene, J gene, clone size, D gene, CDR3 protein, CDR3 DNA. A D gene is named only where the DNA matches it firmly. Rows give clone size only sometimes, using once, few, many, or a class for an expanded clone.

>TRBV27|TRBJ2-1|.|TRBD2
CASGLAGPNEQFF
TGTGCCAGCGGACTAGCGGGCCCCAATGAGCAGTTCTTC
>TRBV29-1|TRBJ2-7|.|.
CSVRTAYEQYF
TGCAGCGTTAGAACAGCCTACGAGCAGTACTTC
>TRBV6-5|TRBJ2-7|.|TRBD1
CASRKQGAFPYEQYF
TGTGCCAGCAGGAAACAGGGGGCCTTCCCCTACGAGCAGTACTTC
>TRBV18|TRBJ1-2|.|.
CASSPRDQNYGYTF
TGTGCCAGCTCACCACGGGACCAGAACTATGGCTACACCTTC
>TRBV20-1|TRBJ2-3|.|TRBD1
CSASATGGADTQYF
TGCAGTGCTAGTGCGACAGGGGGGGCAGATACGCAGTATTTT
>TRBV11-2|TRBJ1-2|once|.
CASSFIPWQGGHPGYGYTF
TGTGCCAGCAGCTTCATCCCTTGGCAGGGCGGCCATCCCGGTTATGGCTACACCTTC
>TRBV16|TRBJ2-6|.|.
CASSQTGSGANVLTF
TGTGCCAGCAGCCAAACAGGGTCTGGGGCCAACGTCCTGACTTTC
>TRBV28|TRBJ2-1|.|.
CASTTVGDEQFF
TGTGCCAGCACCACCGTAGGCGATGAGCAGTTCTTC
>TRBV7-3|TRBJ2-7|.|TRBD2
CASSLNRGGSYEQYF
TGTGCCAGCAGCTTAAATCGGGGGGGCTCCTACGAGCAGTACTTC
>TRBV5-6|TRBJ2-2|.|.
CASSRTGWNTGELFF
TGTGCCAGCAGCCGGACGGGCTGGAACACCGGGGAGCTGTTTTTT
>TRBV11-2|TRBJ2-7|once|.
CATPQPYEQYF
TGTGCCACTCCACAGCCCTACGAGCAGTACTTC
>TRBV28|TRBJ2-3|.|.
CASRLDGGSSGTTDTQYF
TGTGCCAGCAGACTTGATGGGGGATCTTCGGGAACTACAGATACGCAGTATTTT
>TRBV3-1/TRBV3-2|TRBJ2-7|.|.
CASSEVLSYEQYF
TGTGCCAGCAGCGAAGTCCTCTCCTACGAGCAGTACTTC
>TRBV7-2|TRBJ1-1|few|TRBD1
CASRKGARGTEAFF
TGTGCCAGCAGGAAGGGGGCGCGGGGCACTGAAGCTTTCTTT
>TRBV3-1/TRBV3-2|TRBJ2-1|.|TRBD1
CASGTPGQGAHEQFF
TGTGCCAGCGGAACTCCGGGACAGGGGGCCCATGAGCAGTTCTTC
>TRBV4-2|TRBJ2-1|.|TRBD2
CASSQVGSGVNEQFF
TGTGCCAGCAGCCAAGTAGGAAGCGGGGTGAATGAGCAGTTCTTC
>TRBV7-2|TRBJ2-7|.|TRBD1
CASGTESYEQYF
TGTGCCTCCGGGACAGAATCCTACGAGCAGTACTTC
>TRBV18|TRBJ1-3|.|.
CASSPGSGNTIYF
TGTGCCAGCTCACCAGGGAGTGGAAACACCATATATTTT
>TRBV7-6|TRBJ2-1|.|.
CASSPRPGSYNEQFF
TGTGCCAGCAGCCCCCGTCCGGGTTCCTACAATGAGCAGTTCTTC
>TRBV28|TRBJ1-6|.|.
CASTRNELDNSPLHF
TGTGCCAGCACCCGGAACGAGCTCGATAATTCACCCCTCCACTTT
>TRBV12-3/TRBV12-4|TRBJ1-2|.|.
CASRGTRTYGYTF
TGTGCCAGCAGGGGGACAAGGACCTATGGCTACACCTTC
>TRBV19|TRBJ2-7|.|TRBD1
CASSLGQGAAYEQYF
TGTGCCAGTAGTCTGGGACAGGGGGCGGCATACGAGCAGTACTTC
>TRBV7-8|TRBJ1-2|.|.
CASSFDKNYGYTF
TGTGCCAGCAGCTTCGACAAAAACTATGGCTACACCTTC